This T cell receptor beta chain stems from a study of cytotoxic CD8 clonotypes in ibrutinib-treated CLL. Across the study: Enrolment comprised about 10 relapsed/refractory and around 15 treatment-naive patients; fewer than 18 were IGHV unmutated. Patients gave response samples after a median around 11 months of treatment, range 6 to 36.

The repertoire was sequenced with immunoSEQ multiplex PCR; TCRdb's copy has only in-frame clones and lacks some. This table holds approximately 160,000 clones, approximately 90% found once. CDR1 is SQVTM, CDR2 ANQGSEA, per germline. V was clipped by 7 bases and J by 0 bases, with 8 bases between them. The CDR3 is made up of 12 amino acids. The starting material was PBMCs, obtained at disease progression, from a patient treated with ibrutinib. The chain couples TRBV29-1 to TRBJ2-3, with D unresolved. The sequence derives from a human donor with chronic lymphocytic leukemia. As DNA, the CDR3 is TGCAGCGCAGGATTTAGCACAGATACGCAGTATTTT. Its protein is CSAGFSTDTQYF.